Presented here are 21 T cell receptor beta chains from one specimen sequenced in a study of OX40 agonist ivuxolimab in advanced cancers. Method: immunoSEQ multiplex PCR; TCRdb's copy keeps in-frame clones and lacks some. Of tens of thousands of clones listed, 60% to 80% are singletons. The material sequenced was CD4+ or CD8+ T cells sorted from blood, taken in a trial of the OX40 agonist ivuxolimab. Source of these receptors: an adult with an advanced solid tumor such as melanoma, head and neck, liver or kidney cancer.

This clone has a handful of counts. The chain recombines TRBV7-6 with TRBJ2-5; 13 positions agree with TRBD2. Germline assignment: CDR1 SGHVS and CDR2 FNYEAQ. The V and J ends lost 3 bases and 5 bases, in that order; junction bases with no gene match: 3. CDR3 length: 15 amino acids. The CDR3: CASSLTSGGRETQYF. The CDR3 DNA follows: TGTGCCAGCAGCTTGACTAGCGGGGGGAGGGAGACCCAGTACTTC. The variable domain in full, with the rest retrieved from reference TRBV7-6 and TRBJ2-5, is GAGVSQSPRYKVTKRGQDVALRCDPISGHVSLYWYRQALGQGPEFLTYFNYEAQQDKSGLPNDRFSAERPEGSISTLTIQRTEQRDSAMYRCASSLTSGGRETQYFGPGTRLLVL.

The genes are TRBV14 and TRBJ2-5; D is undetermined. The CDR3 consists of 13 residues. Germline values: CDR1 SGHDN, CDR2 FVKESK. Trimming left V 1 base short and J 7 bases short, with 10 bases between. CDR3 sequence: CASSQVVTGTQYF. DNA for the CDR3: TGTGCCAGCAGCCAAGTAGTAACGGGGACCCAGTACTTC.

The J gene is TRBJ2-1, the V gene TRBV5-5; 7 positions agree with TRBD2. The CDR3 is made up of 16 amino acids. In germline, CDR1 is SGHKS, CDR2 YYEKEE (reference sequence). The ends lost 4 bases at V and 8 bases at J; junction bases unmatched: 15. The CDR3 region has the DNA TGTGCCAGCAGCCCTCGGGGAGGGCTCGCGGGCGATGAGCAGTTCTTC. Its translation: CASSPRGGLAGDEQFF.

V and J are TRBV29-1 and TRBJ1-1; D is possibly TRBD1 (5 bases). V dropped 5 bases and J dropped 11 bases, with 15 bases sitting between them. Germline assignment: CDR1 SQVTM and CDR2 ANQGSEA. The CDR3 runs to 11 residues. This CDR3 is CSVKRGPWAFF. CDR3 in DNA: TGCAGCGTTAAAAGGGGTCCGTGGGCTTTCTTT.

This clone was counted once. V is TRBV5-1 and J is TRBJ2-5, with D possibly TRBD1 on 6 matching bases. This CDR3 spans 16 amino acids. CDR1 and CDR2 (germline): SGHRS, YFSETQ. V shed 0 bases and J shed 1 base, with 13 bases lying between them. CDR3 bases: TGCGCCAGCAGCTTGGGCGGCCGAGGGGGCCAAGAGACCCAGTACTTC. Protein product: CASSLGGRGGQETQYF.

The CDR3 bases are TGTGCCAGCAGCCTTACTGGACTCACCGGGGAGCTGTTTTTT. Its translation: CASSLTGLTGELFF. V gene TRBV7-7 combines with J gene TRBJ2-2; possibly TRBD2 for D (5 bases). V dropped 5 bases and J dropped 4 bases, with 11 bases sitting between them. CDR1 is SSHAT, CDR2 FNYEAQ, per germline (reference sequence). The CDR3 has 14 residues. Based on the CDR3 plus reference TRBV7-7 and TRBJ2-2, the full variable domain is GAGVSQSPRYKVTKRGQDVTLRCDPISSHATLYWYQQALGQGPEFLTYFNYEAQPDKSGLPSDRFSAERPEGSISTLTIQRTEQRDSAMYRCASSLTGLTGELFFGEGSRLTVL.

The V call is TRBV6-6, the J call TRBJ1-4; 7 nucleotides line up with TRBD1. The junction had 17 bases not matched to a gene; V was cut back by 8 bases and J by 11 bases. Germline values: CDR1 MNHNY, CDR2 SVGAGI (reference sequence). This CDR3 spans 15 amino acids. In DNA form, the CDR3 reads TGTGCCAGCTCCGGTACAGGGGAAAGAGCGGGGAAACTGTTTTTT. Translation: CASSGTGERAGKLFF.

This chain uses TRBV15 with TRBJ2-7; D perhaps matches TRBD1 (6 bases). Trimming removed 3 bases from V and 2 bases from J, with 14 bases in between. This CDR3 spans 15 amino acids. Per the germline V gene, CDR1 is LNHNV and CDR2 is YYDKDF (reference sequence). CDR3 region: CATSRARQATYEQYF. CDR3 DNA sequence: TGTGCCACCAGCAGGGCCCGACAGGCGACCTACGAGCAGTACTTC.

The gene calls are TRBV7-6 and TRBJ1-2, with a possible D match to TRBD1 (5 bases). Trimming stripped 5 bases from V and 7 bases from J, with 11 bases between. The CDR3 is 12 residues long. Per the germline V gene, CDR1 is SGHVS and CDR2 is FNYEAQ. The CDR3 nucleotides are TGTGCCAGCAGCCTTCGGGGGAGTGGCTACACCTTC. Amino acid sequence: CASSLRGSGYTF.

This rearrangement joins TRBV2 to TRBJ2-7; D ambiguous. Germline CDR1 is SNHLY and CDR2 is FYNNEI. CDR3 length: 13 amino acids. Trimming stripped 5 bases from V and 7 bases from J, with 15 bases between. The CDR3 DNA follows: TGTGCCAGCAGTCCGAGTTTGGTGGGGGAGCAGTACTTC. Translation gives CASSPSLVGEQYF.

The chain links TRBV19 to TRBJ2-4, with D perhaps TRBD1 (6 bases). CDR1 LNHDA and CDR2 SQIVND come from the germline V gene (reference sequence). The CDR3 covers 20 residues. Between the trimmed V and J ends, which lost 4 bases and 1 base, there was a span of 26 bases. CDR3 DNA: TGTGCCAGTAGTAAAGGGCTCGGGCAGGGGATGGGAAGGGCCAAAAACATTCAGTACTTC. This translates into CASSKGLGQGMGRAKNIQYF.

The count of this clone is one. This chain joins TRBV19 and TRBJ2-7; D ambiguous. This CDR3 has 14 amino acids. Germline values: CDR1 LNHDA, CDR2 SQIVND (reference sequence). V lost 4 bases to trimming and J lost 4 bases, with 14 bases between them. This chain's CDR3 is CASSSAADLYEQYF. For the CDR3, the DNA is TGTGCCAGTAGTAGTGCAGCAGATCTATACGAGCAGTACTTC. The whole variable domain, filled in from reference TRBV19 and TRBJ2-7, reads DGGITQSPKYLFRKEGQNVTLSCEQNLNHDAMYWYRQDPGQGLRLIYYSQIVNDFQKGDIAEGYSVSREKKESFPLTVTSAQKNPTAFYLCASSSAADLYEQYFGPGTRLTVT.

V is TRBV27 and J is TRBJ1-5; TRBD1 matches 8 bases. Trimming at V came to 5 bases and at J to 7 bases, leaving 13 bases not matched to a gene. The CDR3 has 16 residues. Germline assignment: CDR1 MNHEY and CDR2 SMNVEV (reference sequence). CDR3 nucleotides: TGTGCCAGCAGTCCCGCGGGACAGGTTGGCGGACAGCCCCAGCATTTT. Translation: CASSPAGQVGGQPQHF.

V and J are TRBV5-8 and TRBJ2-1; 10 nucleotides align to TRBD2. J gave up 3 bases and V 4 bases, and 7 bases lay outside the gene matches. Germline CDR1 and CDR2: SGHTS and YDEGEE. This CDR3 has 16 residues. CDR3 in DNA: TGTGCCAGCAGCCGACTAGCGGGCCTTAACTACAATGAGCAGTTCTTC. Encoded protein: CASSRLAGLNYNEQFF.

V and J are TRBV18 and TRBJ1-2; tentatively, D is TRBD1 (5 bases). This CDR3 has 19 residues. Per germline, CDR1 KGHSH and CDR2 LQKENI. Trimming removed 1 base from V and 4 bases from J, with 25 bases in between. The CDR3 loop reads CASSPLNTGRPILGYGYTF. CDR3 sequence (DNA): TGTGCCAGCTCACCACTTAATACAGGCCGCCCCATACTAGGCTATGGCTACACCTTC.

The V call is TRBV7-2, the J call TRBJ2-3; 10 bases fit TRBD2. The CDR3 spans 15 residues. The V gene end was trimmed by 7 bases and the J gene end by 2 bases; junction bases not matched to a gene: 6. Germline V lookup: CDR1 SGHTA, CDR2 FQGNSA. CDR3 loop: CASTLAGAFTDTQYF. The CDR3 nucleotides are TGTGCCAGCACCCTAGCGGGGGCCTTCACAGATACGCAGTATTTT. The variable domain in full, with the rest retrieved from reference TRBV7-2 and TRBJ2-3, is GAGVSQSPSNKVTEKGKDVELRCDPISGHTALYWYRQSLGQGLEFLIYFQGNSAPDKSGLPSDRFSAERTGGSVSTLTIQRTQQEDSAVYLCASTLAGAFTDTQYFGPGTRLTVL.

The chain uses TRBV9 and TRBJ1-3; D unresolved. This CDR3 comprises 15 residues. Germline assignment: CDR1 SGDLS and CDR2 YYNGEE. Trimming cost V 4 bases and J 2 bases, with 13 bases left between them. The CDR3 DNA sequence: TGTGCCAGCAGCCTTACCGTTACTGCTGGAAACACCATATATTTT. It encodes CASSLTVTAGNTIYF.

The V call is TRBV20-1, the J call TRBJ2-7, with D perhaps given as TRBD1 or TRBD2 (5 bases each). CDR3 length: 11 amino acids. Trimming left V 7 bases short and J 7 bases short, with 14 bases between. Germline CDR1 reads DFQATT; CDR2 reads SNEGSKA (reference sequence). CDR3 nucleotides: TGCAGTGGGTCGGACGGGGCGGAGCAGTACTTC. This encodes CSGSDGAEQYF.

The chain's CDR3 is CASSLEGYNGYTF. As DNA, the CDR3 is TGTGCCAGCAGCTTGGAGGGGTACAACGGCTACACCTTC. The genes are TRBV5-4 and TRBJ1-2; a possible D gene is TRBD1 (5 bases). CDR3 length equals 13 residues. V was trimmed by 0 bases and J by 8 bases, leaving 11 bases between them. Per germline, CDR1 SGHNT and CDR2 YYREEE (reference sequence).

This rearrangement joins TRBV28 to TRBJ2-7; D unresolved. Trimming took off 5 bases at V and 2 bases at J, with 10 bases between the two ends. Germline loops: CDR1 MDHEN, CDR2 SYDVKM. CDR3 length: 13 residues. This chain's CDR3 is CASSPQATYEQYF. CDR3 coding DNA: TGTGCCAGCAGTCCCCAAGCTACCTACGAGCAGTACTTC.

The chain is built from TRBV5-1 and TRBJ1-1; possibly TRBD1 for D (5 bases). Germline CDR1 is SGHRS and CDR2 is YFSETQ. Trimming left V 0 bases short and J 4 bases short, with 13 bases between. The CDR3 contains 15 residues. CDR3 nucleotide sequence: TGCGCCAGCAGCTTGGCTTCGGGGGGAGTCACTGAAGCTTTCTTT. Protein: CASSLASGGVTEAFF.